A selection of T cell receptor beta chains follows, all from one sample in a study of T cells in Graves' hyperthyroidism and ophthalmopathy. One entry per CDR3 protein, called by TCRdb with MiXCR from the multiplex PCR reads. The sample yields hundreds of thousands of distinct CDR3 sequences, about 15% seen once. Material for sequencing was blood. Source of these receptors: a woman between 40 and 55 years old with Graves' ophthalmopathy. The CDR3 runs from the conserved cysteine through the conserved F or W. Size is stated for part of the rows, as once, few or many counts, or as a class when the clone is expanded.

v_call	j_call	clone_size	cdr3_aa
TRBV11-2	TRBJ2-7	many	CASSLMSGTSGMAYEQYF
TRBV7-6	TRBJ1-2	many	CASSSFRGPNYGYTF
TRBV6-1	TRBJ1-1	NA	CASSRDSALNTEAFF
TRBV28	TRBJ1-2	NA	CASSPARGDGYTF
TRBV6-1	TRBJ2-5	many	CASSVTSGSSTQYF
TRBV30	TRBJ1-3	NA	CASQQGSGNTIYF
TRBV7-8	TRBJ2-7	many	CASSLVRGLSSYEQYF
TRBV29-1	TRBJ2-7	NA	CSVEDPGQGINEQYF
TRBV12-3/TRBV12-4	TRBJ2-5	many	CASRGLAEPPETQYF
TRBV7-2	TRBJ2-5	many	CASSLDRAETQYF
TRBV28	TRBJ1-2	NA	CASSYPTEGGYTF
TRBV29-1	TRBJ1-4	many	CSVEDYEKLFF
TRBV29-1	TRBJ2-7	few	CSVKTGAYEQYF
TRBV11-2	TRBJ2-2	many	CASSLLTGVTGELFF
TRBV19	TRBJ1-1	NA	CASRPTGTGQNTEAFF
TRBV6-2/TRBV6-3	TRBJ2-7	many	CASSYQADYSDEQYF
TRBV7-3	TRBJ1-6	many	CASSLTVSSSPLHF
TRBV7-2	TRBJ2-7	many	CASSPDTSGIYEQYF
TRBV12-3/TRBV12-4	TRBJ2-4	many	CASSKDRDEAKNIQYF
TRBV7-3	TRBJ1-1	NA	CASSSGAGVQNTEAFF
TRBV11-3	TRBJ2-2	NA	CASSLDGGRELFF
TRBV18	TRBJ1-1	many	CASSPRSALEAFF
TRBV12-3/TRBV12-4	TRBJ1-5	many	CASMGQGESPQHF
TRBV12-3/TRBV12-4	TRBJ2-3	many	CASSRSGLTDTQYF
TRBV10-3	TRBJ2-2	many	CAISESSRASGELFF
TRBV12-3/TRBV12-4	TRBJ2-7	NA	CASSFQQDSYEQYF
TRBV19	TRBJ1-2	many	CASTTGGTNYGYTF
TRBV10-2	TRBJ1-1	many	CASSEFRDTEAFF
TRBV20-1	TRBJ1-1	many	CSAAHTGVMGTEAFF
TRBV18	TRBJ2-5	many	CASSPGSGETQYF
TRBV7-8	TRBJ2-2	few	CASSSQPTFPGLAGANTGELFF
TRBV12-3/TRBV12-4	TRBJ1-5	NA	CASSLEQGANQPQHF
TRBV6-2/TRBV6-3	TRBJ2-7	many	CASSSDRGSYEQYF
TRBV4-3	TRBJ1-5	NA	CASSQGAADSNQPQHF
TRBV3-1	TRBJ2-5	many	CASSRPVDGETQYF
TRBV6-4	TRBJ2-2	many	CARTRAGSSGELFF
TRBV27	TRBJ1-1	many	CASSRQGFRTEAFF
TRBV7-8	TRBJ2-4	NA	CASSPNPMGRAKNIQYF
TRBV28	TRBJ1-2	once	CASSLSGVLFEAGYTF
TRBV7-2	TRBJ1-1	NA	CASSSPGQHREAFF
TRBV28	TRBJ2-5	NA	CASSFAGQAKSQETQYF
TRBV11-2	TRBJ1-3	NA	CASTPHEIGGNTIYF
TRBV7-2	TRBJ2-7	few	CASSPRGSGDYEQYF